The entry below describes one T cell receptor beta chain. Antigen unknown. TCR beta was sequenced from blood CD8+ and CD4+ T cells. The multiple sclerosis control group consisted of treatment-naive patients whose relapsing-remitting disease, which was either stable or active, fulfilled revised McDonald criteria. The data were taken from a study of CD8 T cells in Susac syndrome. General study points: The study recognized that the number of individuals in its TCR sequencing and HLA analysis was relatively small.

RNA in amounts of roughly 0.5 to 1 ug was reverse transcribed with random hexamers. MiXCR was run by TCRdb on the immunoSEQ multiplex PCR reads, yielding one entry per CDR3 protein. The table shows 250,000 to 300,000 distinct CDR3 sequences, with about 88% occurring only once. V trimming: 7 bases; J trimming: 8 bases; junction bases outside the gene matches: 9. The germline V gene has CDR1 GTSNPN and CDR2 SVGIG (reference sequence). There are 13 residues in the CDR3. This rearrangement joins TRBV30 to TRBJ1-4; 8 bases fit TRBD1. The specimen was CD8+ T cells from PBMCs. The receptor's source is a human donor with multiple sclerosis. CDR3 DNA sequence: TGTGCCTACCACGGGACAGGCGCGGAAAAACTGTTTTTT. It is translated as CAYHGTGAEKLFF.